The 6 T cell receptor beta chains below all came from one sample that was sequenced in a study of T cells in Graves' hyperthyroidism and ophthalmopathy. TCR beta CDR3 sequences were amplified from RNA transcripts. The HTBI set primed first-round TCR CDR3 RT-PCR. TCRdb used MiXCR to reprocess the multiplex PCR reads, holding one entry per CDR3 protein. The sample lists about 600,000 distinct CDR3 sequences; 12% to 15% were seen once. The sequencing input was blood. The receptors derive from a woman aged 18-29 years with Graves' ophthalmopathy.

This clonotype was observed at least ten times. The genes are TRBV12-3 or TRBV12-4 and TRBJ1-2; D remains ambiguous. The CDR3 length is 14 residues. V lost 6 bases to trimming and J lost 0 bases, with 11 bases between them. CDR3 protein: CASSSPYANYGYTF. For the CDR3, the DNA is TGTGCCAGCAGCTCCCCTTATGCTAACTATGGCTACACCTTC.

This clonotype has at least ten counts. The chain links TRBV7-2 to TRBJ2-3; 12 nucleotides line up with TRBD2. Losses at the gene ends were 5 bases for V and 6 bases for J; bases not matched to a gene: 12. This CDR3 contains 17 residues. Germline loops: CDR1 SGHTA, CDR2 FQGNSA. The CDR3 nucleotides are TGTGCCAGCAGCCAACACCTACTAGCGGGAGGCTTGGATACGCAGTATTTT. It translates to CASSQHLLAGGLDTQYF.

This clonotype was seen many times. V gene TRBV5-6 combines with J gene TRBJ1-1; D ambiguous. CDR3 length equals 14 residues. Trimming pared 0 bases from V and 1 base from J, leaving 7 bases between. Germline CDR1 is SGHDT and CDR2 is YYEEEE. The CDR3 here is CASSLVMGNTEAFF. Written as DNA, the CDR3 is TGTGCCAGCAGCTTGGTAATGGGGAACACTGAAGCTTTCTTT.

This clonotype was counted many times. The chain employs TRBV5-1 and TRBJ2-7, with TRBD2 matching 10 bases. Germline-derived CDR1 and CDR2 are SGHRS and YFSETQ. The CDR3 length is 18 residues. The ends lost 1 base at V and 6 bases at J; junction bases unmatched: 16. The CDR3 coding sequence is TGCGCCAGCAGCTTGACAGGGGGTCGAGTAGCGGGAGGAGTCGAGCAGTACTTC. Encoded protein: CASSLTGGRVAGGVEQYF.

This clonotype was found many times. The chain joins TRBV11-3 to TRBJ2-7; 13 bases are shared with TRBD2. The junction had 6 bases not matched to a gene; V was cut back by 4 bases and J by 6 bases. This CDR3 has 15 residues. Germline V gene lookup returns CDR1 SGHNT and CDR2 YENEEA. The CDR3 sequence: CASSSHGTSGTEQYF. The CDR3 DNA reads as TGTGCCAGCAGCTCTCACGGGACTAGCGGGACCGAGCAGTACTTC.

The gene calls are TRBV7-9 and TRBJ2-7, with TRBD1 identical over 10 bases. After removal of 5 bases from V and 4 bases from J, the junction contained 8 bases not matched to a gene. Germline lookup yields CDR1 SEHNR and CDR2 FQNEAQ (reference sequence). CDR3 length: 15 amino acids. As DNA, the CDR3 is TGTGCCAGCAGCCTGAGCCGGGACAGGGGATACGAGCAGTACTTC. It codes for CASSLSRDRGYEQYF.